A single sample gave rise to the 19 T cell receptor beta chains below, sequenced in a study of CD8+ T cells in alopecia areata. After isolation, RNA underwent reverse transcription to generate cDNA as the sequencing template. Clones were read by immunoSEQ multiplex PCR, and TCRdb kept only the in-frame ones, dropping some. The sample has about 82,000 clones, roughly 51% seen once. The sample comprised NKG2D-high CD8+ T cells sorted from blood. The source of these receptors is a human donor with alopecia areata.

By share of the sample, this clone is medium-sized. The gene calls are TRBV12-5 and TRBJ1-1; the D is unclear. V gave up 3 bases and J gave up 1 base, with 3 bases separating them. The CDR3 consists of 12 residues. Germline V gene data show CDR1 as LGHNT and CDR2 as FRNRAP. CDR3 loop: CASGLENTEAFF. CDR3 DNA: TGTGCTAGTGGTTTAGAGAACACTGAAGCTTTCTTT.

This clone was seen more than once but under ten times. The V call is TRBV29-1, the J call TRBJ1-1; 10 bases align to TRBD1. CDR3 length: 12 amino acids. The junction had 2 bases not matched to a gene; V was cut back by 5 bases and J by 5 bases. Germline V gives CDR1 SQVTM, CDR2 ANQGSEA. This CDR3 reads CSVPDRGTEAFF. In DNA form, the CDR3 reads TGCAGCGTTCCGGACAGGGGGACTGAAGCTTTCTTT.

This chain links TRBV2 with TRBJ2-3; D not certain. The V end was cut by 6 bases, the J end by 0 bases, with 10 bases between. Germline CDR1 SNHLY, CDR2 FYNNEI. This CDR3 has 14 residues. The CDR3 protein is CASRLRASTDTQYF. The CDR3 nucleotides are TGTGCCAGCAGGCTACGAGCCAGCACAGATACGCAGTATTTT. The variable domain in full, with the rest retrieved from reference TRBV2 and TRBJ2-3, is EPEVTQTPSHQVTQMGQEVILRCVPISNHLYFYWYRQILGQKVEFLVSFYNNEISEKSEIFDDQFSVERPDGSNFTLKIRSTKLEDSAMYFCASRLRASTDTQYFGPGTRLTVL.

The genes are TRBV5-1 and TRBJ2-1; D not certain. V was trimmed by 0 bases and J by 7 bases, leaving 11 bases between them. This CDR3 is built from 14 residues. The V gene's germline CDR1 is SGHRS and CDR2 YFSETQ. The CDR3 DNA is TGCGCCAGCAGCTTGGAGCCCGCGTCAAATGAGCAGTTCTTC. It codes for CASSLEPASNEQFF.

The rearrangement links TRBV25-1 to TRBJ2-6; D is undetermined. The CDR3 runs 12 residues. CDR1 is MGHDK and CDR2 is SYGVNS in the germline V gene. V lost 7 bases to trimming and J lost 3 bases, with 4 bases between them. The CDR3 DNA sequence: TGTGCCAGCATGCATGGGGCCAACGTCCTGACTTTC. It codes for CASMHGANVLTF. The full variable domain, rest sourced from reference TRBV25-1 and TRBJ2-6, is EADIYQTPRYLVIGTGKKITLECSQTMGHDKMYWYQQDPGMELHLIHYSYGVNSTEKGDLSSESTVSRIRTEHFPLTLESARPSHTSQYLCASMHGANVLTFGAGSRLTVL.

The sample holds one count of this clone. The chain joins TRBV5-1 to TRBJ2-1; 13 bases match TRBD2. The CDR3 runs to 16 residues. V dropped 2 bases and J dropped 8; count of bases not matched to a gene: 7. CDR1 is SGHRS and CDR2 is YFSETQ in the germline V gene. CDR3 in DNA: TGCGCCAGCAGCTTCACTAGCGGGAGGGCCATCGATGAGCAGTTCTTC. This gives the protein CASSFTSGRAIDEQFF.

This clone was observed a few times. This chain uses TRBV15 with TRBJ2-5; 7 nucleotides line up with TRBD1. Germline loops: CDR1 LNHNV, CDR2 YYDKDF (reference sequence). The CDR3 has 15 amino acids. Trimming took 5 bases from V and 2 from J; bases not matched to a gene: 8. CDR3 coding DNA: TGTGCCACCAGCTCCATCGGGACAGCTCAAGAGACCCAGTACTTC. It codes for CATSSIGTAQETQYF.

The chain employs TRBV28 and TRBJ2-1; TRBD2 agrees at 9 bases. V dropped 7 bases and J dropped 0; count of bases not matched to a gene: 7. Looked up from germline, CDR1 is MDHEN and CDR2 is SYDVKM. The CDR3 consists of 16 residues. The CDR3 is CASNLSGRSSYNEQFF. The DNA of the CDR3 is TGTGCCAGCAACCTCAGCGGGAGGAGCTCCTACAATGAGCAGTTCTTC.

A few counts support this clone. The chain recombines TRBV28 with TRBJ2-1; D is ambiguous. The CDR3 spans 14 residues. Trimming took 5 bases from V and 10 from J, leaving 18 bases between them. Germline V gene sequence: CDR1 MDHEN, CDR2 SYDVKM. This chain's CDR3 is CASSRTETKDEQFF. Here the CDR3 DNA reads TGTGCCAGCAGTCGCACCGAAACAAAGGACGAGCAGTTCTTC. The variable domain in full, completed from reference TRBV28 and TRBJ2-1, reads DVKVTQSSRYLVKRTGEKVFLECVQDMDHENMFWYRQDPGLGLRLIYFSYDVKMKEKGDIPEGYSVSREKKERFSLILESASTNQTSMYLCASSRTETKDEQFFGPGTRLTVL.

This clone was observed a handful of times. V usage is TRBV29-1 and J usage is TRBJ2-1; D is ambiguous. The germline V gene encodes CDR1 SQVTM and CDR2 ANQGSEA. The CDR3 loop spans 15 amino acids. With 0 bases removed from V and 4 bases from J, the gap between germline ends came to 13 bases. CDR3 DNA: TGCAGCGTTGAAGAGGCACAGAGAAGATACAATGAGCAGTTCTTC. It codes for CSVEEAQRRYNEQFF.

This clone appeared a few times. This rearrangement joins TRBV29-1 to TRBJ2-7; the match to TRBD2 covers 7 bases. The CDR3 is made up of 14 amino acids. V dropped 3 bases and J dropped 7; count of bases not matched to a gene: 12. CDR1 SQVTM and CDR2 ANQGSEA come from the germline V gene. CDR3 protein: CSVEAMTSPREQYF. In DNA, the CDR3 is TGCAGCGTTGAGGCAATGACTAGCCCCCGGGAGCAGTACTTC.

This clone was counted between two and nine times. The chain is built from TRBV10-2 and TRBJ2-2; D is uncertain. Germline V lookup: CDR1 WSHSY, CDR2 SAAADI. Trimming left V 4 bases short and J 5 bases short, with 11 bases between. The CDR3 spans 14 residues. In DNA form, the CDR3 reads TGCGCCAGCAGTGCTGGGATCGGTACCGGGGAGCTGTTTTTT. Translation gives CASSAGIGTGELFF.

The chain uses TRBV5-1 and TRBJ2-5, with D hard to call. The J call is uncertain, as TRBJ2-7 better fits the DNA end. Germline V gene data show CDR1 as SGHRS and CDR2 as YFSETQ. The CDR3 contains 12 residues. The chain's CDR3 is CASSLSGPEQYF. The CDR3 DNA reads TGCGCCAGCAGCTTGTCCGGTCCCGAGCAGTACTTC.

The chain recombines TRBV29-1 with TRBJ2-2, with D tentatively TRBD1 or TRBD2 (5 bases each). Germline values: CDR1 SQVTM, CDR2 ANQGSEA. The CDR3 is made up of 12 amino acids. Between the trimmed V and J ends, which lost 4 bases and 4 bases, there was a span of 7 bases. In DNA, the CDR3 is TGCAGCGTTGTCGGGGCCACCGGGGAGCTGTTTTTT. Its translation is CSVVGATGELFF.

The gene calls are TRBV9 and TRBJ2-7; D gene unclear. The CDR3 loop spans 12 amino acids. V lost 4 bases and J lost 6, with 11 bases in between. Germline V lookup: CDR1 SGDLS, CDR2 YYNGEE. The CDR3 DNA sequence: TGTGCCAGCAGCCCGAATCACCTCGAGCAGTACTTC. Translating gives CASSPNHLEQYF.

This clone came up once. The chain joins TRBV9 to TRBJ1-1, with 10 bases fitting TRBD1. CDR1 and CDR2 (germline): SGDLS, YYNGEE. The CDR3 is 14 residues long. With V trimmed by 1 base and J by 5 bases, 2 bases remained unmatched. The DNA of the CDR3 is TGTGCCAGCAGCGTAAGGACAGGGGGAACTGAAGCTTTCTTT. Encoded protein: CASSVRTGGTEAFF.

The chain uses TRBV5-6 and TRBJ2-7; D possibly corresponds to TRBD2 (5 bases). V dropped 1 base and J dropped 0 bases, with 8 bases sitting between them. The CDR3 loop spans 14 amino acids. Germline V gene lookup returns CDR1 SGHDT and CDR2 YYEEEE. For the CDR3, the DNA is TGTGCCAGCAGCTTGAGCGGCAGCTCCTACGAGCAGTACTTC. As protein: CASSLSGSSYEQYF.

This clone was seen a handful of times. J is TRBJ1-1 and V is TRBV5-4; a possible D gene is TRBD1 (6 bases). V was cut by 2 bases and J by 9 bases, with 14 bases left in between. From germline, CDR1 is SGHNT and CDR2 YYREEE (reference sequence). CDR3 size: 13 residues. In nucleotides, the CDR3 is TGTGCCAGCAGCTTCTCAGGGGATAACCAAGCTTTCTTT. Amino acid sequence: CASSFSGDNQAFF.

This clone was observed a single time. The rearrangement uses TRBV2 and TRBJ2-5; no clear D gene. The CDR3 is 12 residues long. Germline V CDR1 and CDR2: SNHLY, FYNNEI. V gave up 8 bases and J gave up 3 bases, with 10 bases separating them. CDR3 loop: CASRVTEETQYF. The CDR3 DNA is TGTGCCAGCCGGGTCACCGAAGAGACCCAGTACTTC.